The 27 T cell receptor beta chains in this list originate from one sample, sequenced in a study of tumor-infiltrating lymphocytes in primary liver carcinoma. From unsorted bulk tissue weighing about 17-30 mg, DNA and RNA were co-extracted. TCR beta cDNA came from about 450 ng total RNA, primed with a constant-region primer. Library construction for TCR beta comprised three nested multiplex PCR rounds performed with slightly modified ARM-PCR. The first two PCR rounds used TRBV1-TRBV30 forward primers with a C-beta reverse primer, about 10 cycles each. TCRdb re-called the multiplex PCR reads with MiXCR, one entry per CDR3 protein. The data contain 55,000 to 65,000 distinct CDR3 sequences, 65% to 80% of them singletons. Sequenced: liver tumor tissue from sampling region 2. The subset here: tumor region T2, inferior pole. The receptors shown here come from a man aged 40-50 years with primary liver carcinoma and hepatitis B virus infection.

The J gene is TRBJ1-1, the V gene TRBV2; D unclear. There are 11 residues in the CDR3. V was cut by 7 bases and J by 8 bases, with 11 bases left in between. CDR1 SNHLY and CDR2 FYNNEI come from the germline V gene. The CDR3 nucleotides are TGTGCCAGCACCAACCGGGTGGAAGCTTTCTTT. Encoded protein: CASTNRVEAFF.

A word on this clonotype: A junction boundary mismatches the germline segment, possibly from a read error. This chain joins TRBV6-6 and TRBJ2-3, with D perhaps matching TRBD2 (6 bases). CDR1 is MNHNY, CDR2 SVGAGI, per germline (reference sequence). The CDR3 contains 15 residues. The CDR3 DNA is TGTGTCAGCATCCACGGGACTTACGTCCCAGATACGCAGTATTTT. Its translation is CVSIHGTYVPDTQYF.

With regard to this clonotype: The final CDR3 position lacks the conserved phenylalanine or tryptophan, pointing to a likely read error. No DNA is shown, since the ends of the CDR3 on it are uncertain; the CDR3 is the one TCRdb lists. The chain combines TRBV29-1 with TRBJ2-7. The CDR3 has 11 residues if both end residues are counted. The germline V gene encodes CDR1 SQVTM and CDR2 ANQGSEA. The CDR3 region is CSAVFNYEQYL.

In the case of this clonotype: In this CDR3 the conserved last residue, phenylalanine or tryptophan, is missing, so a read error is likely. The chain carries TRBV29-1 and TRBJ2-1; 7 bases agree with TRBD1. Germline CDR1 and CDR2: SQVTM and ANQGSEA. This CDR3 has 12 amino acids. For the CDR3, the DNA is TGCAGCGCCCGCCCAGGGGGTAATGAACAGTTCCTC. This encodes CSARPGGNEQFL.

The V call is TRBV11-2, the J call TRBJ2-7; TRBD2 might be the D (6 bases). The V gene's germline CDR1 is SGHAT and CDR2 FQNNGV. V was shortened by 2 bases and J by 8 bases, with 19 bases between the two germline ends. This CDR3 contains 15 residues. CDR3 sequence: CASSLTFMGGDKQYF. The CDR3 DNA is TGTGCCAGCAGCTTAACTTTCATGGGAGGAGACAAGCAGTACTTC. Full variable domain (missing parts from reference TRBV11-2 and TRBJ2-7): EAGVAQSPRYKIIEKRQSVAFWCNPISGHATLYWYQQILGQGPKLLIQFQNNGVVDDSQLPKDRFSAERLKGVDSTLKIQPAKLEDSAVYLCASSLTFMGGDKQYFGPGTRLTVT.

CDR3 sequence: CASSLSVGPTGELFF. CDR3 in DNA: TGTGCCAGCAGCTTGTCGGTAGGGCCCACCGGGGAGCTGTTTTTT. The chain uses TRBV5-4 and TRBJ2-2; D gene uncertain. Germline CDR1 reads SGHNT; CDR2 reads YYREEE (reference sequence). The germline V and J ends were trimmed by 1 base and 4 bases, with 11 bases remaining between them. This CDR3 is built from 15 residues.

In its sample, this clonotype was seen once. The junction and the germline gene differ at one end; a read error may be behind it. The chain is built from TRBV29-1 and TRBJ1-1; TRBD1 aligns across 7 bases. The CDR3 covers 13 residues. Germline CDR1 reads SQVTM; CDR2 reads ANQGSEA. For the CDR3, the DNA is TGCAGCGCTCAGGGACAGCTGGTGGCTGAAGTTTTCTTT. It specifies CSAQGQLVAEVFF.

This clonotype showed up just once. The junction shows a germline mismatch at one end, possibly a read error. The CDR3 DNA follows: TGTGCCAGCAACATATCGGCAGGGCACTATTGCTACACCTTC. Amino acid sequence: CASNISAGHYCYTF. The chain is built from TRBV11-2 and TRBJ1-2; D possibly corresponds to TRBD1 (5 bases). CDR3 size: 14 residues. CDR1 is SGHAT, CDR2 FQNNGV, per germline.

Points on this clonotype: It is unclear where the CDR3 begins or ends on the DNA, so no DNA is shown, and the CDR3 is as TCRdb lists it. The chain uses TRBV9 and TRBJ2-3; TRBD2, the D gene given by the table, was not confirmed from the DNA. CDR1 is SGDLS and CDR2 is YYNGEE in the germline V gene. The CDR3 sequence runs 16 residues, both termini included. The CDR3 reads CVSSVVGGGSTDTQYF.

V gene TRBV11-2 combines with J gene TRBJ2-2; TRBD2 matches 9 bases. The CDR3 runs to 16 residues. Germline CDR1 is SGHAT and CDR2 is FQNNGV. Written as DNA, the CDR3 is TGTGTCAACAGCTTAGTGGCGCTAGCGGGAACCGGGGAGCTGTTTTTT. Translating gives CVNSLVALAGTGELFF.

On this clonotype itself: A much larger clone lies a single base off, so this may be a read error. V gene TRBV28 combines with J gene TRBJ2-5, with 8 bases aligning to TRBD2. The germline V gene has CDR1 MDHEN and CDR2 SYDVKM. The ends lost 6 bases at V and 6 bases at J; junction bases unmatched: 12. The CDR3 covers 15 residues. This CDR3 reads CASSRRSGSGKTQYF. Here the CDR3 DNA reads TGTGCCAGCAGCCGGCGGAGCGGGAGTGGGAAGACCCAGTACTTC.

As regards this clonotype: One junction end does not reproduce the germline sequence, and a read error may be involved. The V gene is TRBV11-2, the J gene TRBJ2-5, with D possibly being TRBD2 (5 bases). Germline-derived CDR1 and CDR2 are SGHAT and FQNNGV. This CDR3 is built from 18 residues. In nucleotides, the CDR3 is TGTGACAGCAGCTTAGCGAGGCTAGTCCTGGGAAAAAAAGTGACCCAGTACTTC. Its translation: CDSSLARLVLGKKVTQYF.

With respect to this clonotype: One junction end disagrees with the germline gene, perhaps due to a read error. The genes are TRBV6-1 and TRBJ2-1; unclear D gene. CDR1 is MNHNS and CDR2 is SASEGT in the germline V gene. The CDR3 runs 12 residues. CDR3: CASIPSYNGQFF. The CDR3 DNA follows: TGTGCCAGCATTCCGTCCTACAATGGGCAGTTCTTC.

This clonotype showed up many times. DNA of the CDR3: TGTGCCAGCAGTACGGCGAGGGTGGGCAATTACGAGCAGTACTTC. This sequence encodes CASSTARVGNYEQYF. V usage is TRBV28 and J usage is TRBJ2-7; a possible D gene is TRBD2 (5 bases). The CDR3 consists of 15 residues. CDR1 and CDR2 (germline): MDHEN, SYDVKM. The germline V and J ends were trimmed by 5 bases and 4 bases, with 18 bases remaining between them.

In the case of this clonotype: In this CDR3 the conserved last residue, phenylalanine or tryptophan, is missing, so a read error is likely. The chain joins TRBV11-2 to TRBJ2-5, with D possibly being TRBD2 (6 bases). The CDR3 has 16 amino acids. From germline, CDR1 is SGHAT and CDR2 FQNNGV. CDR3 protein: CASSLTAWGSGEIQYL. The CDR3 DNA reads TGTGCCAGCAGCTTAACAGCATGGGGCTCGGGGGAGATCCAGTACCTC.

As concerns this clonotype: One end of the junction varies from germline; a read error may be responsible. V and J are TRBV29-1 and TRBJ2-5; 13 bases are shared with TRBD2. This CDR3 spans 15 amino acids. CDR1 and CDR2 from the germline V gene are SQVTM and ANQGSEA. The CDR3 is CSVRTSGSWAEIQCF. The CDR3 DNA is TGCAGCGTTCGGACTAGCGGGAGTTGGGCAGAGATCCAGTGCTTC.

This clonotype occurred a few times. This sequence joins TRBV12-3 or TRBV12-4 and TRBJ1-1, with D uncertain. Deletions cut 7 bases from V and 4 bases from J, with 13 bases between. The CDR3 totals 13 residues. The CDR3 sequence is CASKGPLGTEAFF. The DNA of the CDR3 is TGTGCCAGCAAAGGGCCCCTAGGCACTGAAGCTTTCTTT.

The CDR3 DNA reads as TGCAGCGTTGCGGGACAGGATGCTGAGCAGTACTTC. Amino acid sequence: CSVAGQDAEQYF. The V gene is TRBV29-1, the J gene TRBJ2-7, with 8 bases fitting TRBD1. The J segment lost 7 bases and the V segment lost 4 bases, leaving 6 bases of the junction unmatched. This CDR3 contains 12 residues. In germline, CDR1 is SQVTM, CDR2 ANQGSEA.

This chain links TRBV7-8 with TRBJ2-7; 14 bases match TRBD2. Germline V gene sequence: CDR1 SGHVS, CDR2 FQNEAQ. V was pared by 6 bases and J by 3 bases, with 4 bases of the junction left unmatched. CDR3 length: 15 amino acids. CDR3 loop: CASRRLAGGGYEQYF. DNA for the CDR3: TGTGCCAGCAGGAGACTAGCGGGAGGGGGCTACGAGCAGTACTTC.

As to this clonotype: One junction end does not reproduce the germline sequence, and a read error may be involved. The V call is TRBV29-1, the J call TRBJ1-1; D is perhaps TRBD1 (5 bases). The germline CDR1 and CDR2 sequences are SQVTM and ANQGSEA. The CDR3 has 13 amino acids. The CDR3 reads CSTVRAGVTDAFF. CDR3 coding DNA: TGCAGCACTGTTCGTGCGGGGGTTACTGATGCTTTCTTT. The full variable domain, its missing parts supplied by reference TRBV29-1 and TRBJ1-1, is SAVISQKPSRDICQRGTSLTIQCQVDSQVTMMFWYRQQPGQSLTLIATANQGSEATYESGFVIDKFPISRPNLTFSTLTVSNMSPEDSSIYLCSTVRAGVTDAFFGQGTRLTVV.

The chain links TRBV11-2 to TRBJ1-1; D possibly corresponds to TRBD1 (6 bases). With 5 bases removed from V and 12 bases from J, the gap between germline ends came to 13 bases. This CDR3 is built from 11 residues. The germline V gene encodes CDR1 SGHAT and CDR2 FQNNGV. CDR3: CASSRTGRPFF. The CDR3 DNA is TGTGCCAGCAGCCGCACAGGGAGGCCTTTCTTT.

This clonotype turned up a few times. A much larger clone is a single base away; this may be a read error. This rearrangement joins TRBV13 to TRBJ2-7, with no clear D. The V gene's germline CDR1 is PRHDT and CDR2 FYEKMQ (reference sequence). CDR3 length equals 14 residues. The V gene lost 2 bases and the J gene lost 5 bases, with 13 bases spanning the gap. CDR3 region: CASSLQGNVNEQYF. CDR3 bases: TGTGCCAGCAGCTTACAAGGGAATGTCAACGAGCAGTACTTC.

As for this clonotype: One end of the junction varies from germline; a read error may be responsible. V is TRBV6-6 and J is TRBJ2-7; tentatively, D is TRBD1 or TRBD2 (6 bases each). CDR1 is MNHNY, CDR2 SVGAGI, per germline (reference sequence). This CDR3 is 16 amino acids long. For the CDR3, the DNA is TGTGCCAGCAGTTACATACGAAGGGGGGTTACCTACAAGCAGTACTTC. Amino acid sequence: CASSYIRRGVTYKQYF.

This clonotype was detected many times. With a much larger clone just one base away, this may be a read error. The gene calls are TRBV4-2 and TRBJ2-5; 13 nucleotides line up with TRBD2. Looked up from germline, CDR1 is LGHNA and CDR2 is YNFKEQ. This CDR3 has 16 residues. V lost 3 bases and J lost 5; bases outside the gene matches: 6. The CDR3 sequence: CASSQGLAGTHETQYF. In DNA, the CDR3 is TGTGCCAGCAGCCAGGGACTAGCGGGGACCCACGAGACCCAGTACTTC.

This clonotype was seen at least ten times. The chain couples TRBV2 to TRBJ2-1; D unresolved. V was trimmed by 6 bases and J by 8 bases, leaving 11 bases between them. Germline CDR1 and CDR2: SNHLY and FYNNEI. This CDR3 is 12 amino acids long. For the CDR3, the DNA is TGTGCCAGCAGCTCTGGGTTGGATGAGCAGTTCTTC. Translation gives CASSSGLDEQFF.

Notes on this clonotype: One junction end does not reproduce the germline sequence, and a read error may be involved. This chain uses TRBV10-3 with TRBJ2-2; the D call may be TRBD1 or TRBD2 (5 bases each). This CDR3 is 14 amino acids long. In germline, CDR1 is ENHRY, CDR2 SYGVKD. The CDR3 coding sequence is TGTGCCATCAGGGAAGGGGACGACACCGGGGAGCTGCTTTTT. This codes for CAIREGDDTGELLF.

This clonotype was seen ten or more times. The rearrangement uses TRBV5-4 and TRBJ2-1, with unresolved D. The V and J ends lost 4 bases and 6 bases respectively, with 11 bases between them. Germline V gives CDR1 SGHNT, CDR2 YYREEE (reference sequence). The CDR3 covers 13 residues. The CDR3 DNA follows: TGTGCCAGCAGCGACGCTCCTGGCAATGAGCAGTTCTTC. As protein: CASSDAPGNEQFF. The whole variable domain, remainder taken from reference TRBV5-4 and TRBJ2-1, is ETGVTQSPTHLIKTRGQQVTLRCSSQSGHNTVSWYQQALGQGPQFIFQYYREEENGRGNFPPRFSGLQFPNYSSELNVNALELDDSALYLCASSDAPGNEQFFGPGTRLTVL.